This T cell receptor (beta chain) was profiled in a study of response to subunit inactivated influenza vaccine. Each CDR3 protein gets one entry after TCRdb re-called the RT-PCR reads with MiXCR. This sample carries about 570,000 distinct CDR3 sequences, around 10% of them seen once, and the ten largest clones take about 11%. Study-wide findings and caveats: Researchers suggested that each seasonal influenza vaccination recruits few new T cells.

Note on this clonotype: Its target is unknown.

The sample was also reused in another study, on T cells expressing NK-cell markers. That work adds: Researchers built TCR beta cDNA using 5'RACE template switching with UMIs. The study found dominant NKG2C+ clonotypes at about 1.0-8% of CD8+ T cells in six donors. Researchers report these clonotypes also headed the CD3+CD56-NKG2C+ fraction in a few donors.

The sequence was collected from a man aged 50-60 years who received an inactivated influenza vaccine. This material consisted of PBMCs from blood, taken on the day of vaccination.

The CDR3 reads CASSLLGVGKSQYF. CDR3 nucleotide sequence: TGTGCCAGCAGTTTATTAGGAGTGGGAAAGTCCCAGTACTTC. The chain couples TRBV28 to TRBJ2-5; no clear D. Per germline, CDR1 MDHEN and CDR2 SYDVKM. The CDR3 length is 14 residues. V lost 1 base, J lost 9 bases, and 15 bases lay in between.